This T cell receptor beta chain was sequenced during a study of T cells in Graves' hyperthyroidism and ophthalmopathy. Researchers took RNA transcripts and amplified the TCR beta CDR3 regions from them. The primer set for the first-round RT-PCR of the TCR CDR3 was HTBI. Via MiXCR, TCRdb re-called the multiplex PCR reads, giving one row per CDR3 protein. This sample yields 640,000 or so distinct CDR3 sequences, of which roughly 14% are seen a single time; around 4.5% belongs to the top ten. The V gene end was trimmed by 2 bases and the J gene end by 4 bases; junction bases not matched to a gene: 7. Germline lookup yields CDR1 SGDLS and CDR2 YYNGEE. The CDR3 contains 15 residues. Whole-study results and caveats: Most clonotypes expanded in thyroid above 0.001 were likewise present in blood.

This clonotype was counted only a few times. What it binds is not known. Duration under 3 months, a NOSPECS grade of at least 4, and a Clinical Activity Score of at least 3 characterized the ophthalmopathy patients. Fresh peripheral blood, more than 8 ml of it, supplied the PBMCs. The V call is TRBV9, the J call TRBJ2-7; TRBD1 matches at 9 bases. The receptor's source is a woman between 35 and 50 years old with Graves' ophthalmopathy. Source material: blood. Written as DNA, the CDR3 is TGTGCCAGCAGCGTCGTGGGGGACAGGGCGTACGAGCAGTACTTC. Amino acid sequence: CASSVVGDRAYEQYF.